These T cell receptor beta chains were read from a single sample in a study of regulatory T cells in long-lasting Graves disease. In TCRdb, the multiplex PCR reads were re-called with MiXCR into one record per CDR3 protein. The table records under 500,000 distinct CDR3 sequences, around 21% of them present only once. The sample here was peripheral blood mononuclear cells (PBMCs), taken when the disease was refractory, from a patient treated with antithyroid drugs. Receptor source: a female donor with Graves disease. Both conserved end residues are part of each CDR3. A clone size is listed for some rows: how often the clone was seen (once, few, many), or a class if it is expanded.

v_gene	j_gene	abundance	CDR3aa
TRBV25-1	TRBJ1-2	few	CASSPGTQLRGYTF
TRBV12-5	TRBJ1-1	-	CASGPTGRGNTEAFF
TRBV27	TRBJ2-7	many	CASSLSLEVNEQYF
TRBV25-1	TRBJ2-7	-	CASSESQVSYEQYF
TRBV5-1	TRBJ2-5	few	CASSLGTGSSRQTQYF
TRBV11-2	TRBJ1-4	many	CASSLGTGLTNEKLFF
TRBV6-1	TRBJ2-4	many	CASRRTEERGIQYF
TRBV25-1	TRBJ1-5	-	CASSDQIVRQGAGQPQHF
TRBV6-1	TRBJ2-7	many	CASSPRTAYEQYF
TRBV29-1	TRBJ2-7	few	CSVEGVGPYEQYF
TRBV27	TRBJ1-5	many	CASSLWSHHRSNQPQHF
TRBV7-6	TRBJ2-7	many	CASSLGAGYEQYF
TRBV14	TRBJ2-7	-	CASSVAGAGEQYF
TRBV20-1	TRBJ2-3	-	CSALSGRAGDTQYF
TRBV7-2	TRBJ1-3	-	CASSPGAGALGNTIYF
TRBV10-3	TRBJ2-7	-	CAIGEGTSGSRSEQYF
TRBV27	TRBJ2-5	-	CASRPAGGPLRTQYF
TRBV20-1	TRBJ1-2	-	CSALGSGGDYGYTF
TRBV2	TRBJ2-7	many	CASSPLRGPHEQYF
TRBV5-1	TRBJ2-5	once	CASSKGLAGEWETQYF
TRBV20-1	TRBJ2-7	-	CSAQRGGRLNEQYF
TRBV3-1	TRBJ2-2	-	CASSPAHNPSNTGELFF
TRBV7-9	TRBJ1-1	-	CASSSLRGSNTEAFF
TRBV27	TRBJ2-7	-	CASSLAGSAPYEQYF
TRBV13	TRBJ2-7	-	CASSPPGLRDEQYF
TRBV28	TRBJ1-1	many	CASILPGTGAFF
TRBV19	TRBJ2-2	few	CASSIGDSHAGELFF
TRBV7-2	TRBJ2-1	-	CASTTRPETYNEQFF
TRBV28	TRBJ2-6	many	CASRIGSSGANVLTF
TRBV28	TRBJ1-6	many	CASRKEFTLHF
TRBV6-2/TRBV6-3	TRBJ2-5	many	CASSYSSSGGQETQYF
TRBV27	TRBJ2-3	few	CASILIHVTSWADTQYF
TRBV15	TRBJ2-3	-	CATSPLGDTQYF
TRBV11-2	TRBJ2-7	many	CASSLEVPVQTYEQYF
TRBV27	TRBJ2-5	many	CASSSGLAGGGKETQYF
TRBV27	TRBJ1-6	few	CASSPWTGANSPLHF
TRBV11-2	TRBJ1-6	few	CASSLYRGGSYNSPLHF
TRBV6-1	TRBJ2-3	-	CATGIAASTDTQYF
TRBV29-1	TRBJ2-7	many	CSVGQGAREQYF
TRBV29-1	TRBJ2-7	few	CSVVRPGSSYEQYF